Included here is one T cell receptor beta chain sequence, with context. This clone was seen only once. This receptor's antigen is unknown. There are no base qualities to consult, and no much larger clone falls within one base. Via the germline V gene (reference sequence), CDR1 is MNHNY and CDR2 SVGAGI. Including cysteine and phenylalanine, the CDR3 has 13 amino acids. The entry retains the CDR3 DNA only, 39 bases that are in frame from base 1. The trim is 8 bases for V and 5 bases for J, with a gap of 16 bases between the germline ends. Patients with autoimmune disease history or receiving systemic immunosuppression were excluded from the trial. In every dose cohort, peripheral blood was drawn for TCR sequencing at baseline, cycle 4 day 1, and cycle 7 day 1. The samples were drawn from a first-in-human, open-label, multicenter phase I dose-escalation trial of ivuxolimab. The trial enrolled adults with locally advanced or metastatic head and neck squamous cell, hepatocellular, melanoma or renal cell carcinoma. Before TCR sequencing, CD4+ T cells and CD8+ T cells were sorted from peripheral blood as separate populations.

This record comes from a study of OX40 agonist ivuxolimab in advanced cancers. Broadly, across the study: The costimulatory receptor OX40 (CD134) was targeted by ivuxolimab, a fully human IgG2 agonistic monoclonal antibody. Intravenous ivuxolimab was administered to patients every 2 weeks at six dose levels: 0.01, 0.1, 0.3, 1.5, 3 and 10 mg/kg. Of the approximately 50 patients in dose escalation, some 19 had hepatocellular carcinoma, around 15 had melanoma, 9 had renal cell carcinoma and 9 had head and neck cancer. The dose-escalation cohort was roughly 80% male with a mean age of around 64 years, ranging from about 20 to 85. Patients were allowed to have had prior anti-PD-1, anti-PD-L1 or anti-CTLA-4 therapy, and approximately 40% of the dose-escalation patients had been treated with checkpoint inhibitors. Partial responses occurred in three dose-escalation patients: two with cutaneous melanoma and one with hepatocellular carcinoma. Peripheral TCRbeta sequencing aimed to test whether ivuxolimab altered TCR sequence diversity and caused clonal T-cell expansion. The monotherapy dose-escalation portion (N ≈ 56 patients) of the phase I ivuxolimab trial is reported in the paper. What the work shows at the level of the full study, not this receptor alone: The antigen specificity of the peripheral T cells that underwent clonal expansion was not determined. After ivuxolimab, CD8+ T cells had more expanded clones than CD4+ T cells on average. In the 0.1-3.0 mg/kg groups, partial responders were among the patients with the lowest normalized peripheral clonal expansion, particularly in CD8+ T cells. At doses from 0.1 to 3.0 mg/kg, clonal expansion was seen in both CD4+ and CD8+ blood T cells between baseline and week 6. Low levels of normalized T-cell clonal expansion were also seen in some nonresponding patients.

Genomic DNA was isolated from the sorted cells so that the TCRbeta CDR3 region could be sequenced. The immunoSEQ Assay was used for sequencing of TCRbeta CDR3 regions. TCRdb limited this immuneACCESS table to in-frame rearrangements with V and J called. A share of clones is missing; checked studies link under half to unresolved V genes, and the rest is unexplained. The sample table shows under 70,000 clones, and 80% to 90% are seen once. The ten largest account for roughly 6.5% of the sample. The sequenced sample was CD4+ or CD8+ T cells sorted from blood, obtained in a trial of the OX40 agonist ivuxolimab. The sequence was collected from an adult with an advanced solid tumor such as melanoma, head and neck, liver or kidney cancer. The chain couples TRBV6-6 to TRBJ2-7; TRBD2 is perhaps the D gene, given 6 matching bases. The CDR3 protein is CASSLGGPNEQYF. The nucleotides read TGTGCCAGCTCGTTAGGAGGGCCCAACGAGCAGTACTTC.